The 2 T cell receptor beta chains reported below all come from one sample, sequenced in a study of graft-versus-host responses after intestinal transplantation. Only in-frame clones appear in the TCRdb table, and some are missing; sequencing was by immunoSEQ multiplex PCR. The sample lists approximately 28,000 clones, 87% occurring once. This specimen was PBMCs, taken about 420 days after intestinal transplantation. Receptors were obtained from a human patient who received an intestinal transplant, so some T cells may come from the graft donor.

A remark on this clone: A junction boundary mismatches the germline segment, possibly from a read error. The chain is built from TRBV9 and TRBJ2-1; no clear D gene. This CDR3 region has 17 residues. Germline CDR1 reads SGDLS; CDR2 reads YYNGEE. The CDR3 loop reads CASSPQLGPGSNNEQFF. Written as DNA, the CDR3 is TGTGCCAGCAGCCCCCAGTTAGGCCCAGGCTCCAACAATGAGCAGTTCTTC.

Details on this clone: An end of the junction does not agree with germline; a read error may underlie this. This chain links TRBV18 with TRBJ2-1; unclear D gene. The V gene's germline CDR1 is KGHSH and CDR2 LQKENI. This CDR3 has 11 residues. The CDR3 DNA follows: TGTGCCGGCTCACCAGCGAGTGAGCAGTTCTTC. Its protein is CAGSPASEQFF.